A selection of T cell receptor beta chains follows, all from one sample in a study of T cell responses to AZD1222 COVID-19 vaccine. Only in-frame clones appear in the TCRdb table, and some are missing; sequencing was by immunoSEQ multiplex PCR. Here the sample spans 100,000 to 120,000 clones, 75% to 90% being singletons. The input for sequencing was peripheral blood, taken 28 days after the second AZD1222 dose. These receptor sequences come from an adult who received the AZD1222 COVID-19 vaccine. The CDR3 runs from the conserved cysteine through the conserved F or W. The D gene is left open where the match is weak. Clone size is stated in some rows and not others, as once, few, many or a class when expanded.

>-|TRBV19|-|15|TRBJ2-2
TGTGCCACTAGGGGGTACCGAAAGAACACCGGGGAGCTGTTTTTT
CATRGYRKNTGELFF
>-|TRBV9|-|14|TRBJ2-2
TGTGCCAGCAGCGTAGCGGGGGACACCGGGGAGCTGTTTTTT
CASSVAGDTGELFF
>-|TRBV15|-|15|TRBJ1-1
TGTGCCACCAGCAGAGATGTTGGGTCGAACACTGAAGCTTTCTTT
CATSRDVGSNTEAFF
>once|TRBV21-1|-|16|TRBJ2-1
TGTGCCAGCAGCAAATATCAGAAAAGCTCCTACAATGAGCAGTTCTTC
CASSKYQKSSYNEQFF
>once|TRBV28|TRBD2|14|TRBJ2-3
TGTGCCAGCAGGAGGAGCGGGAGGACCGATACGCAGTATTTT
CASRRSGRTDTQYF
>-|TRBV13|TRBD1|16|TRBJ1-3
TGTGCCAGCACCATGACAGGGGGATACTCTGGAAACACCATATATTTT
CASTMTGGYSGNTIYF
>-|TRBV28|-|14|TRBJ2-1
TGTGCCAGCAGTTTAAGCGCCTCGGGGAATGAGCAGTTCTTC
CASSLSASGNEQFF
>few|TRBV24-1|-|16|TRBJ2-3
TGTGCCACCAGTGACACCGTGGTCGGTAGCTTGGATACGCAGTATTTT
CATSDTVVGSLDTQYF
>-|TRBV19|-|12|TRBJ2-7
TGTGCCAGTACGGGCACATCCTACGAGCAGTACTTC
CASTGTSYEQYF
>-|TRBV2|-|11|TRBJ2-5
TGTGCCAGCAGTGGGGAAGAGACCCAGTACTTC
CASSGEETQYF
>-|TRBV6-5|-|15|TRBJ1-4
TGTGCCAGCAGTTACTCGGGCGGGACTAATGAAAAACTGTTTTTT
CASSYSGGTNEKLFF